Listed below are T cell receptor beta chains from one sample, sequenced in a study of blood T cells in healthy people across ages. TCRdb reanalysed the 5' RACE reads using MiXCR and keeps one entry per CDR3 protein. Of 600,000 or so distinct CDR3 sequences detected, under 55% appear once; the ten largest clones hold 20% to 25%. The sequenced sample was blood. The receptors originated from an elderly man in good health. Both conserved end residues are part of each CDR3. The D gene is left open where the match is weak. A row's size may be missing; if present it is once, few, many or a size class.

size | J | V | D | DNA | CDR3
few | TRBJ2-7 | TRBV18 | TRBD1 | TGTGCCAGCTCATTGGGACAGGAGGCCGAGCAGTACTTC | CASSLGQEAEQYF
many | TRBJ2-3 | TRBV25-1 | - | TGTGCCAGCAGTGACTTACAGGGATTTCCAACAGATACGCAGTATTTT | CASSDLQGFPTDTQYF
few | TRBJ2-1 | TRBV20-1 | - | TGCAGTGCTACCATGGGGGAGCGCAATGAGCAGTTCTTC | CSATMGERNEQFF
few | TRBJ2-1 | TRBV20-1 | TRBD2 | TGCAGTGCTCCACTAGCGGGAGTCCCGAATGAGCAGTTCTTC | CSAPLAGVPNEQFF
- | TRBJ1-5 | TRBV3-1 | TRBD1 | TGTGCCAGCAGCCCGACAGGGGGTGATCAGCCCCAGCATTTT | CASSPTGGDQPQHF
few | TRBJ1-2 | TRBV20-1 | - | TGCAGTGCTAGTGGTCGGGAGACCCCGGACTATGGCTACACCTTC | CSASGRETPDYGYTF
- | TRBJ2-3 | TRBV15 | - | TGTGCCACCGCGGTTCCTAGCACAGATACGCAGTATTTT | CATAVPSTDTQYF
- | TRBJ1-5 | TRBV27 | - | TGTGCCAGTTCACCCGGGGGCGCAGGACAGCCCCAGCATTTT | CASSPGGAGQPQHF
few | TRBJ2-1 | TRBV29-1 | - | TGCAGCGTTGAACCGAAAATTGCTGGAGGATACAATGAGCAGTTCTTC | CSVEPKIAGGYNEQFF
- | TRBJ2-7 | TRBV6-2/TRBV6-3 | - | TGTGCCAGCAGTTACTCGCACCCAGGGCGCGGCGAGCAGTACTTC | CASSYSHPGRGEQYF
- | TRBJ2-2 | TRBV6-5 | - | TGTGCCAGCCATAGACAGACGAACACCGGGGAGCTGTTTTTT | CASHRQTNTGELFF
- | TRBJ1-2 | TRBV7-9 | - | TGTGCCAGCAGCCTAGGGACGGAGTTAAACTATGGCAACACCTTC | CASSLGTELNYGNTF
- | TRBJ2-5 | TRBV5-1 | - | TGCGCCAGCAGCCTCAGCCGGGACGTAGAGACCCAGTACTTC | CASSLSRDVETQYF
few | TRBJ1-1 | TRBV20-1 | - | TGCAGTGCTAGACTTGTCGGCCAGAACACTGAAGCTTTCTTT | CSARLVGQNTEAFF
few | TRBJ2-7 | TRBV6-2/TRBV6-3 | - | TGTGCCAGCAAATTGGGACAAGCCTACGAGCAGTACTTC | CASKLGQAYEQYF
- | TRBJ2-3 | TRBV20-1 | TRBD1 | TGCAGTGCTAGAGGTGGGGGGACAGGGTTAAGCACAGATACGCAGTATTTT | CSARGGGTGLSTDTQYF
- | TRBJ2-3 | TRBV7-2 | - | TGTGCCAGCAGCTTTGACAGGTTCACAGATACGCAGTATTTT | CASSFDRFTDTQYF
once | TRBJ2-1 | TRBV11-2 | TRBD2 | TGTGCCAGCAGAGAAGCGGGACCCCTCAGTGAGCAGTTCTTC | CASREAGPLSEQFF
many | TRBJ2-7 | TRBV7-2 | - | TGTGCCAGCAGTCCCCGGACAGCCTACGAGCAGTACTTC | CASSPRTAYEQYF
- | TRBJ1-6 | TRBV2 | - | TGTGCCAGCAGTGAAACGGCAGGGGTACCCCTCCACTTT | CASSETAGVPLHF
- | TRBJ2-5 | TRBV7-2 | TRBD1 | TGTGCCAGCAGCCGGGGGACAGGTTGGATGGAGACCCAGTACTTC | CASSRGTGWMETQYF
few | TRBJ2-3 | TRBV5-1 | TRBD2 | TGCGCCAGCAGCTTTACGGCGGGAGTGGCAGATACGCAGTATTTT | CASSFTAGVADTQYF
once | TRBJ2-7 | TRBV7-9 | TRBD2 | TGTGCCAGCAGCGTATCAGCGGGGGGATACAATGAGCAGTACTTC | CASSVSAGGYNEQYF
- | TRBJ1-3 | TRBV20-1 | - | TGCAGTGCGAGGGCCAAAGGGACCCGCTCTGGAAACACCATATATTTT | CSARAKGTRSGNTIYF
- | TRBJ1-2 | TRBV20-1 | TRBD1 | TGCAGTGCTACCCCGGGACAGGATTTAGGCTACACCTTC | CSATPGQDLGYTF
- | TRBJ1-1 | TRBV20-1 | - | TGCAGTGTCCCCGCCAGGGTGGCGAACACTGAAGCTTTCTTT | CSVPARVANTEAFF
few | TRBJ2-3 | TRBV10-2 | - | TGCGCCAGCGGCCGCGGTGGGGTCTCCGGCACAGATACGCAGTATTTT | CASGRGGVSGTDTQYF
few | TRBJ2-1 | TRBV28 | TRBD1 | TGTGCCAGCAGTGCCCGACAGGGGAGCCCCTACAATGAGCAGTTCTTC | CASSARQGSPYNEQFF
- | TRBJ1-4 | TRBV7-6 | - | TGTGCCAGCAGCTTATCCACCGGGTTAGGTGAAAAACTGTTTTTT | CASSLSTGLGEKLFF
- | TRBJ2-7 | TRBV27 | TRBD2 | TGTGCCAGCAGTTGGACTAGAAAACTGGTCCACGAGCAGTACTTC | CASSWTRKLVHEQYF
few | TRBJ2-1 | TRBV6-2/TRBV6-3 | - | TGTGCCAGCAGTTACTCCCTAGCTAGCTCCTACAATGAGCAGTTCTTC | CASSYSLASSYNEQFF
few | TRBJ2-1 | TRBV9 | - | TGTGCCAGCAGCGTAGCTACAGGTGATTACAATGAGCAGTTCTTC | CASSVATGDYNEQFF
few | TRBJ2-7 | TRBV10-3 | TRBD1 | TGTGCCATCAGTGGGCCAGGGGGCTACGAGCAGTACTTC | CAISGPGGYEQYF
- | TRBJ2-1 | TRBV5-4 | TRBD2 | TGTGCCAGCAGCTCAACGACTAGCGGCTCCTACAATGAGCAGTTCTTC | CASSSTTSGSYNEQFF
few | TRBJ2-1 | TRBV20-1 | TRBD2 | TGCAGTGCTAACCCTCCGGGACTAGGGGTCGGTGAGCAGTTCTTC | CSANPPGLGVGEQFF
few | TRBJ2-1 | TRBV10-3 | - | TGTGCCATCAGTGAGGGGGCCCCGGGAGACAATGAGCAGTTCTTC | CAISEGAPGDNEQFF
- | TRBJ2-7 | TRBV7-2 | - | TGTGCCAGCAGCTTATTACTAGGGGGAGGGCATGAGCAGTACTTC | CASSLLLGGGHEQYF
once | TRBJ2-5 | TRBV6-6 | - | TGTGCCAGCAGATCGATGGGGACCCAGTACTTC | CASRSMGTQYF
- | TRBJ2-3 | TRBV20-1 | - | TGCAGTGTCAGCCAGGGTGGCACAGATACGCAGTATTTT | CSVSQGGTDTQYF
- | TRBJ2-7 | TRBV3-1 | - | TGTGCCAGCAACCACAGCTCCTACGAGCAGTACTTC | CASNHSSYEQYF
many | TRBJ2-4 | TRBV6-5 | - | TGTGCCAGCAGTTACCGGAACCGGGACAACCTTTTTATAGCCAAAAACATTCAGTACTTC | CASSYRNRDNLFIAKNIQYF
- | TRBJ2-5 | TRBV20-1 | TRBD1 | TGCAGTGCTAGCCCCGGGACAGGGGTAGAGACCCAGTACTTC | CSASPGTGVETQYF
- | TRBJ2-7 | TRBV11-1 | TRBD2 | TGTGCCAGCAGCTCCCTAGCGGGAGGGTTACGCGAGCAGTACTTC | CASSSLAGGLREQYF
few | TRBJ2-3 | TRBV18 | - | TGTGCCAGCTCGATGGGTTCAGGACGCACAGATACGCAGTATTTT | CASSMGSGRTDTQYF
- | TRBJ1-3 | TRBV6-6 | TRBD1 | TGTGCCAGCAGTCACAGGGGGTTTGGAAACACCATATATTTT | CASSHRGFGNTIYF
- | TRBJ2-7 | TRBV3-1 | TRBD2 | TGTGCCAGCAGCCAAGAGACTAGCGCGGCCACCGAGCAGTACTTC | CASSQETSAATEQYF
- | TRBJ2-1 | TRBV25-1 | - | TGTGCCAGCAGTGAATATCGTGAGAACACGGAGCAGTTCTTC | CASSEYRENTEQFF
- | TRBJ2-1 | TRBV4-3 | TRBD2 | TGCGCCAGCAGCCAGGGACTAGCGGGGAGGATAGGGGAGCAGTTCTTC | CASSQGLAGRIGEQFF
- | TRBJ2-7 | TRBV5-1 | - | TGCGCCAGCAGCCGCTTCGGGCGGGCGGACTCCTACGAGCAGTACTTC | CASSRFGRADSYEQYF
few | TRBJ2-7 | TRBV12-3/TRBV12-4 | - | TGTGCCAGCAGTCCAGGGTACCTCGGCGAGCAGTACTTC | CASSPGYLGEQYF
many | TRBJ1-6 | TRBV6-5 | - | TGTGCCAGCAGCGCCCGGCAGGGAAATTCACCCCTCCACTTT | CASSARQGNSPLHF
few | TRBJ2-1 | TRBV2 | TRBD2 | TGTGCCAGCAGGGGACTACGAGGCTCCTACAATGAGCAGTTCTTC | CASRGLRGSYNEQFF
- | TRBJ2-5 | TRBV11-1 | - | TGTGCCAGCAGCTTATCGTTTGGGAGAAAAGAGACCCAGTACTTC | CASSLSFGRKETQYF
many | TRBJ1-1 | TRBV7-2 | - | TGTGCCAGCAGCTTGGGGGCGGGAAACACTGAAGCTTTCTTT | CASSLGAGNTEAFF
few | TRBJ1-6 | TRBV27 | - | TGTGCCAGCCAACCCACGAACCTGTATTCACCCCTCCACTTT | CASQPTNLYSPLHF